Below, one T cell receptor (beta chain) is given with its context. What it recognizes is unknown. This record belongs to a study of T cell clones after liver transplantation. On the study more broadly: Post-transplant blood was tracked for graft-donor-reactive T cell clones identified in a pre-transplant mixed lymphocyte reaction. Graft-donor-reactive sequences were compared with third-party-reactive TCRbeta sequences from pre-transplant mixed lymphocyte reactions. Blood was drawn pre-transplant, before withdrawal, and after full or failed withdrawal. General observations from the study: Graft donor-reactive T cells may have migrated into the graft rather than being deleted.

TCRdb's table, derived via immunoSEQ multiplex PCR, lists solely in-frame clones and lacks some. Seen here are roughly 97,000 clones, around four fifths observed once, and the top ten hold roughly 0.9%. V was shortened by 2 bases and J by 2 bases, with 10 bases between the two germline ends. The CDR3 totals 15 residues. Germline V lookup: CDR1 MDHEN, CDR2 SYDVKM. The sequencing here drew on CD4+ T cells from blood, taken before liver transplant. The rearrangement joins TRBV28 to TRBJ1-3; no reliable D call. The receptor was isolated from a human donor who received a liver transplant. The CDR3: CASSLPWLAGNTIYF. Here the CDR3 DNA reads TGTGCCAGCAGTTTACCCTGGCTGGCTGGAAACACCATATATTTT.